Described below is a single T cell receptor (beta chain) sequence and its context. Antigen unknown. This specimen comes from a study of vaccination and CD4 T cells after COVID-19. Study-wide results and limits: Early post-infection timepoints were not included, and relatively few convalescent patients were studied.

Unmatched junction bases numbered 5, after V lost 1 base and J lost 8 bases. Looked up from germline, CDR1 is GTSNPN and CDR2 is SVGIG (reference sequence). CDR3 length equals 14 residues. Cultured CD4+ T cell DNA was sequenced using the Oncomine TCR Beta short-read assay. TCRdb re-called the PCR reads through MiXCR, storing one row per CDR3 protein. The repertoire holds about 25,000 distinct CDR3 sequences, with 49% as singletons. As to treatment: roughly ten-day PBMC culture with coronavirus spike peptide pools or control peptides (ViraFEST assay). The sequenced sample was CD4+ T cells from blood, cultured in vitro. The TCR was taken from a human donor who had recovered from COVID-19. The V gene is TRBV30, the J gene TRBJ1-2, with TRBD1 matching 12 bases. Here the CDR3 DNA reads TGTGCCTGGAGTGGGGACAGGGGGCGCCGGGGCTACACCTTC. Amino acids: CAWSGDRGRRGYTF.